This T cell receptor beta chain was sequenced in a study of T cell clonality in common variable immunodeficiency. Study findings and constraints: CVID subjects shared fewer TCRbeta clones than healthy controls did. What drives increased CVID clonality needs T cell subpopulation sequencing. Links between repertoire features and CVID complications were heterogeneity-limited. Fewer deletions and N-nucleotide insertions were reportedly seen in common variable immunodeficiency TCR beta sequences.

Here immunoSEQ multiplex PCR was the method, and the copy in TCRdb shows in-frame clones only, minus some. The sample presents some 42,000 clones, none singletons. For at least one year, all CVID subjects received replacement immunoglobulin. To note about this clone: Its antigen remains unidentified. The CDR3 is cut off 3 residues early in the read; its end comes from the germline J gene.

This CDR3 is built from 15 residues. The germline V gene encodes CDR1 SGHVS and CDR2 FNYEAQ. The V and J ends lost 5 bases and 4 bases, in that order; junction bases with no gene match: 8. Sequencing was performed on peripheral blood mononuclear cells. This rearrangement joins TRBV7-6 to TRBJ2-1; TRBD1 matches 7 bases. The clonotype originates from a human donor with common variable immunodeficiency. CDR3 sequence reads: CASSPIQGRYNEQFF. CDR3 bases read: TGTGCCAGCAGCCCCATACAGGGGAGATACAATGAG. Variable domain in full (rest from reference TRBV7-6 and TRBJ2-1): GAGVSQSPRYKVTKRGQDVALRCDPISGHVSLYWYRQALGQGPEFLTYFNYEAQQDKSGLPNDRFSAERPEGSISTLTIQRTEQRDSAMYRCASSPIQGRYNEQFFGPGTRLTVL.